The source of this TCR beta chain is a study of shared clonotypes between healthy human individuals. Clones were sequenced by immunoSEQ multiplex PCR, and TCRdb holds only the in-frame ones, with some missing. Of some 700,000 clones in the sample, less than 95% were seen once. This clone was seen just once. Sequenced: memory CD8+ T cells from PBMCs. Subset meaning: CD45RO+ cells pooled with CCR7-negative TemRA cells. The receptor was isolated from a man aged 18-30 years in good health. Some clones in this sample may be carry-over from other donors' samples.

Here the CDR3 DNA reads TGTGCCAGCAGACTTAATCCGGGACTAGCGGGCGAGCAGTACTTC. As protein: CASRLNPGLAGEQYF. The gene calls are TRBV2 and TRBJ2-7, with TRBD2 matching 12 bases. Trimming removed 6 bases from V and 6 bases from J; junction bases left unmatched: 9. Germline CDR1 and CDR2: SNHLY and FYNNEI. The CDR3 loop spans 15 amino acids.